These T cell receptor beta chains were read from a single sample in a study of regulatory T cells in long-lasting Graves disease. TCRdb redid the calling of the multiplex PCR reads with MiXCR, one entry per CDR3 protein. The sample lists approximately 400,000 distinct CDR3 sequences; around 14% were seen once. The same sample was also studied in work on T cells in Graves' hyperthyroidism and ophthalmopathy.

The sequenced sample was peripheral blood mononuclear cells (PBMCs), obtained at new diagnosis, from a patient treated with antithyroid drugs. These receptor sequences come from a woman in her 30s with Graves disease. Each CDR3 is given with its conserved first and last residue. Fields, in order: CDR3 DNA, CDR3 protein, J gene, D gene, V gene, clone size. The D gene is left open where the match is weak. Some rows have no size entry. The others give once, few or many, or a class for an expanded clone.

CDR3 DNA: TGTGCCAGCAGCTTAGGCGGGGGGCCTAATGAGCAGTTCTTC
CDR3 protein: CASSLGGGPNEQFF
J gene: TRBJ2-1
D gene: TRBD2
V gene: TRBV7-9
clone size: many

CDR3 DNA: TGTGCCATCTCAGGGGGCGATGAGCAGTTCTTC
CDR3 protein: CAISGGDEQFF
J gene: TRBJ2-1
D gene: TRBD1
V gene: TRBV10-3
clone size: many

CDR3 DNA: TGCAGTGCTAGACTCCTAGCGGGATTCGAGCAGTACTTC
CDR3 protein: CSARLLAGFEQYF
J gene: TRBJ2-7
D gene: TRBD2
V gene: TRBV20-1
clone size: many

CDR3 DNA: TGTGCCATCAGTGATCCGGGACTAGGCATTCATACGCAGTATTTT
CDR3 protein: CAISDPGLGIHTQYF
J gene: TRBJ2-3
D gene: TRBD2
V gene: TRBV10-3
clone size: many

CDR3 DNA: TGCGCCAGCAGCCAGAGCGGGAGCTACAATGAGCAGTTCTTC
CDR3 protein: CASSQSGSYNEQFF
J gene: TRBJ2-1
D gene: TRBD2
V gene: TRBV4-1
clone size: NA

CDR3 DNA: TGTGCCAGCAGCCCAGGTACCGGCTGGACGAACACCGGGGAGCTGTTTTTT
CDR3 protein: CASSPGTGWTNTGELFF
J gene: TRBJ2-2
D gene: NA
V gene: TRBV5-6
clone size: few

CDR3 DNA: TGTGCCAGCAGTGCTCCAGGGGGCGTAGACGAGCAGTACTTC
CDR3 protein: CASSAPGGVDEQYF
J gene: TRBJ2-7
D gene: TRBD1
V gene: TRBV12-3/TRBV12-4
clone size: many

CDR3 DNA: TGTGCCACCAGTGATTTCGCGTTAGGGCTAGCGGGAGGGTTCCAAGAGACCCAGTACTTC
CDR3 protein: CATSDFALGLAGGFQETQYF
J gene: TRBJ2-5
D gene: TRBD2
V gene: TRBV24-1
clone size: NA

CDR3 DNA: TGTGCCTGGAGTCTAGTAACCGATACGCAGTATTTT
CDR3 protein: CAWSLVTDTQYF
J gene: TRBJ2-3
D gene: NA
V gene: TRBV30
clone size: many

CDR3 DNA: TGTGCCAGCAGTCTACAATGGGGGGGCGAATTATGGAACACTGAAGCTTTCTTT
CDR3 protein: CASSLQWGGELWNTEAFF
J gene: TRBJ1-1
D gene: NA
V gene: TRBV6-2/TRBV6-3
clone size: few

CDR3 DNA: TGTGCCAGCAGCCAAGATGCCTCGGGGTACGAGCAGTACTTC
CDR3 protein: CASSQDASGYEQYF
J gene: TRBJ2-7
D gene: NA
V gene: TRBV3-1
clone size: many

CDR3 DNA: TGTGCCAGCAGTGAACAAGCGGGAGACAATGAGCAGTTCTTC
CDR3 protein: CASSEQAGDNEQFF
J gene: TRBJ2-1
D gene: TRBD2
V gene: TRBV6-4
clone size: few

CDR3 DNA: TGTGCCAGCAGCTCTACCTCCGGTCTCGAGGGAGGGAACACTGAAGCTTTCTTT
CDR3 protein: CASSSTSGLEGGNTEAFF
J gene: TRBJ1-1
D gene: NA
V gene: TRBV7-9
clone size: NA

CDR3 DNA: TGTGCCAGCAGTACCAGGACAGGGGCTAATGAAAAACTGTTTTTT
CDR3 protein: CASSTRTGANEKLFF
J gene: TRBJ1-4
D gene: TRBD1
V gene: TRBV27
clone size: few

CDR3 DNA: TGTGCCAGCTCAGCCGCTCAAGGTTATAATTCACCCCTCCACTTT
CDR3 protein: CASSAAQGYNSPLHF
J gene: TRBJ1-6
D gene: NA
V gene: TRBV18
clone size: many

CDR3 DNA: TGTGCCAGCAGCCCCACCCCGGTGACGAATCAGCCCCAGCATTTT
CDR3 protein: CASSPTPVTNQPQHF
J gene: TRBJ1-5
D gene: NA
V gene: TRBV12-3/TRBV12-4
clone size: many

CDR3 DNA: TGCAGCGTTGAACCCGGGAGGGATACGCAGTATTTT
CDR3 protein: CSVEPGRDTQYF
J gene: TRBJ2-3
D gene: TRBD2
V gene: TRBV29-1
clone size: NA

CDR3 DNA: TGTGCCAGCACCCGGGAGTCCAATCAGCCCCAGCATTTT
CDR3 protein: CASTRESNQPQHF
J gene: TRBJ1-5
D gene: NA
V gene: TRBV27
clone size: NA

CDR3 DNA: TGCGCCAGCAGCAGGATGTTCGGGGGGGAGGGCCGATCCTACAATGAGCAGTTCTTC
CDR3 protein: CASSRMFGGEGRSYNEQFF
J gene: TRBJ2-1
D gene: TRBD2
V gene: TRBV5-1
clone size: NA

CDR3 DNA: TGTGCCAGCAGCTTAACGGGGACTAGAGGGGGCAATGAGCAGTTCTTC
CDR3 protein: CASSLTGTRGGNEQFF
J gene: TRBJ2-1
D gene: TRBD2
V gene: TRBV7-3
clone size: many

CDR3 DNA: TGCGCCAGCAGCTTGGGAGGGACAGGTGGAGTCTCAAGAGAGCTGTTTTTT
CDR3 protein: CASSLGGTGGVSRELFF
J gene: TRBJ2-2
D gene: TRBD1
V gene: TRBV5-1
clone size: many

CDR3 DNA: TGCAGTGCTAGATCGCCAGGGACAGATAATTCACCCCTCCACTTT
CDR3 protein: CSARSPGTDNSPLHF
J gene: TRBJ1-6
D gene: TRBD1
V gene: TRBV20-1
clone size: few

CDR3 DNA: TGTGCCACCAGTGATCCGGGACAGGGGTCAGACGAGCAGTACTTC
CDR3 protein: CATSDPGQGSDEQYF
J gene: TRBJ2-7
D gene: TRBD1
V gene: TRBV24-1
clone size: many

CDR3 DNA: TGTGCCAGCAGTGCACAGGGGGCGAACACCGGGGAGCTGTTTTTT
CDR3 protein: CASSAQGANTGELFF
J gene: TRBJ2-2
D gene: TRBD1
V gene: TRBV2
clone size: many

CDR3 DNA: TGCGCCACCGCACAGGGGGGTTTAGATGAGCAGTTCTTC
CDR3 protein: CATAQGGLDEQFF
J gene: TRBJ2-1
D gene: TRBD1
V gene: TRBV5-1
clone size: many

CDR3 DNA: TGTGCCAGCAGTCGGACTAGCGGCGACAATGAGCAGTTCTTC
CDR3 protein: CASSRTSGDNEQFF
J gene: TRBJ2-1
D gene: TRBD2
V gene: TRBV7-9
clone size: many

CDR3 DNA: TGTGCCAGCAGTCACCTAGCGGGGGTACTCTACGAGCAGTACTTC
CDR3 protein: CASSHLAGVLYEQYF
J gene: TRBJ2-7
D gene: TRBD2
V gene: TRBV27
clone size: few

CDR3 DNA: TGTGCCAGCAGATACCCGGGGGTGGAAAATGAGCAGTTCTTC
CDR3 protein: CASRYPGVENEQFF
J gene: TRBJ2-1
D gene: NA
V gene: TRBV13
clone size: many

CDR3 DNA: TGTGCCAGCAGCGTAGCCACTGCCGGGACAGGGGGGGAGCAGTACTTC
CDR3 protein: CASSVATAGTGGEQYF
J gene: TRBJ2-7
D gene: TRBD1
V gene: TRBV7-6
clone size: few

CDR3 DNA: TGCAGTGCTAACCCGGGAGGCGCCAAAAACATTCAGTACTTC
CDR3 protein: CSANPGGAKNIQYF
J gene: TRBJ2-4
D gene: TRBD2
V gene: TRBV20-1
clone size: many

CDR3 DNA: TGCAGCGTACGACTCGTTTTCGGCGGGGAGCTGTTTTTT
CDR3 protein: CSVRLVFGGELFF
J gene: TRBJ2-2
D gene: NA
V gene: TRBV29-1
clone size: few

CDR3 DNA: TGTGCCAGCAGTTGGTACACACACGGGGAGCCGTTTTTT
CDR3 protein: CASSWYTHGEPFF
J gene: TRBJ2-2
D gene: NA
V gene: TRBV6-2/TRBV6-3
clone size: few

CDR3 DNA: TGTGCCACCTCCCGCCCGGGGACCGGGGAGCTGTTTTTT
CDR3 protein: CATSRPGTGELFF
J gene: TRBJ2-2
D gene: NA
V gene: TRBV24-1
clone size: few

CDR3 DNA: TGTGCCAGCAGCCATTGGGGGCGGGAGCGAGTCACCGGGGAGCTGTTTTTT
CDR3 protein: CASSHWGRERVTGELFF
J gene: TRBJ2-2
D gene: NA
V gene: TRBV7-2
clone size: few

CDR3 DNA: TGTGCCAGCAGTTTAAGCTTAACGTACGAGCAGTACTTC
CDR3 protein: CASSLSLTYEQYF
J gene: TRBJ2-7
D gene: NA
V gene: TRBV12-3/TRBV12-4
clone size: many

CDR3 DNA: TGTGCCAGCAGTCCGGGGACTTTCCACTACGAGCAGTACTTC
CDR3 protein: CASSPGTFHYEQYF
J gene: TRBJ2-7
D gene: NA
V gene: TRBV27
clone size: many

CDR3 DNA: TGCGCCAGCAGCCGAGGGGCGGGGAAAGTCGAAGCTTTCTTT
CDR3 protein: CASSRGAGKVEAFF
J gene: TRBJ1-1
D gene: NA
V gene: TRBV4-1
clone size: few

CDR3 DNA: TGTGCCAGCAGCGTCCCCTTGGGGACAGGTCAGCCCCAGCATTTT
CDR3 protein: CASSVPLGTGQPQHF
J gene: TRBJ1-5
D gene: TRBD1
V gene: TRBV6-1
clone size: few

CDR3 DNA: TGTGCCTGGAGGGGACAGGGTTATGGCAATCAGCCCCAGCATTTT
CDR3 protein: CAWRGQGYGNQPQHF
J gene: TRBJ1-5
D gene: TRBD1
V gene: TRBV30
clone size: NA

CDR3 DNA: TGTGCCCGCAGTCAAACCGGGCCTTACGAGCAGTACTTC
CDR3 protein: CARSQTGPYEQYF
J gene: TRBJ2-7
D gene: NA
V gene: TRBV28
clone size: few

CDR3 DNA: TGCAGTGCCGCGGGCGGTCATGGGGAGCTGTTTTTT
CDR3 protein: CSAAGGHGELFF
J gene: TRBJ2-2
D gene: NA
V gene: TRBV20-1
clone size: NA

CDR3 DNA: TGTGCCAGCAGTCCGGGGCTCCGGACCGGGGAGCTGTTTTTT
CDR3 protein: CASSPGLRTGELFF
J gene: TRBJ2-2
D gene: NA
V gene: TRBV12-3/TRBV12-4
clone size: few

CDR3 DNA: TGCGCCAGCAGCCAAACCCCCTGGACGTCCGGAAACACCATATATTTT
CDR3 protein: CASSQTPWTSGNTIYF
J gene: TRBJ1-3
D gene: NA
V gene: TRBV4-1
clone size: NA

CDR3 DNA: TGTGCCAGCAGCTCTCTCGGGGACAGGACATATAGCAATCAGCCCCAGCATTTT
CDR3 protein: CASSSLGDRTYSNQPQHF
J gene: TRBJ1-5
D gene: TRBD1
V gene: TRBV7-2
clone size: NA

CDR3 DNA: TGTGCCAGCAGTAAGCGGGGCTACGAGCAGTACTTC
CDR3 protein: CASSKRGYEQYF
J gene: TRBJ2-7
D gene: TRBD2
V gene: TRBV6-1
clone size: many

CDR3 DNA: TGTGCCTGGGGAATTTTCGGGCGGGGAGTAACAGGGGAGCTGTTTTTT
CDR3 protein: CAWGIFGRGVTGELFF
J gene: TRBJ2-2
D gene: NA
V gene: TRBV30
clone size: NA

CDR3 DNA: TGCAGCGTTGAACGGACTAGCGGGAGTTATTTAGATACGCAGTATTTT
CDR3 protein: CSVERTSGSYLDTQYF
J gene: TRBJ2-3
D gene: TRBD2
V gene: TRBV29-1
clone size: many

CDR3 DNA: TGTGCCAGCAGCTTCGGGCGGGAGTTCTACGAGCAGTACTTC
CDR3 protein: CASSFGREFYEQYF
J gene: TRBJ2-7
D gene: TRBD2
V gene: TRBV7-9
clone size: many

CDR3 DNA: TGCAGTGCTCAGAGTTGGGGGCCTGGAGAAAAACTGTTTTTT
CDR3 protein: CSAQSWGPGEKLFF
J gene: TRBJ1-4
D gene: NA
V gene: TRBV20-1
clone size: many

CDR3 DNA: TGTGCCAGCAGGGCGGTTATCGGGGCTCATCAGCCCCAGCATTTT
CDR3 protein: CASRAVIGAHQPQHF
J gene: TRBJ1-5
D gene: NA
V gene: TRBV2
clone size: many